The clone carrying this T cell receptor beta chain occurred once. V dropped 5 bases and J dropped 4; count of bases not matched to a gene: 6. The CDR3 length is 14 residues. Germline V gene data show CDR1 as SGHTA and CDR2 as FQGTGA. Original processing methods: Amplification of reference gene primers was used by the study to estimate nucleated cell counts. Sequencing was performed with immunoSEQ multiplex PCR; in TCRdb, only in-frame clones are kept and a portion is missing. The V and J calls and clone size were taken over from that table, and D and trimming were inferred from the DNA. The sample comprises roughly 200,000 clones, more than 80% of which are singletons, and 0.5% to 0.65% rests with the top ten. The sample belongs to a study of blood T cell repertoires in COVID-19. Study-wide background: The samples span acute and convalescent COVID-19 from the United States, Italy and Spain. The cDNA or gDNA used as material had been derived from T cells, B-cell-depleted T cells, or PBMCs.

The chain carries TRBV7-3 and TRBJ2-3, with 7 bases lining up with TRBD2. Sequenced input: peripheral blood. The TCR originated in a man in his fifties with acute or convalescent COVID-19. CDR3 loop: CASSPGLVSDTQYF. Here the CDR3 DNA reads TGTGCCAGCAGCCCAGGACTAGTGTCAGATACGCAGTATTTT.